These T cell receptor beta chains were read from a single sample in a study of human T cells and chemical hapten exposure. TCRdb re-analysed the RACE reads in MiXCR, keeping a single row per CDR3 protein. The profile covers tens of thousands of distinct CDR3 sequences, with around 15% appearing a single time and approximately 4.5% taken by the ten largest. The sequenced sample was whole blood, obtained in connection with sensitization to the hapten diphenylcyclopropenone (DPC). Receptors were obtained from a woman in her forties or fifties with alopecia areata. Some clones in this sample may be carry-over from other donors' samples. Both conserved end residues are part of each CDR3. The D gene is left open where the match is weak. Expanded clones are given a class, and other clones once, few, many or no size at all.

abundance	j_gene	d_gene	v_gene	CDR3nt	CDR3aa
few	TRBJ2-1	TRBD2	TRBV12-3/TRBV12-4	TGTGCCAGCAGTTTTAAGCTAGCGGACTACAATGAGCAGTTCTTC	CASSFKLADYNEQFF
.	TRBJ2-5	.	TRBV20-1	TGCAGTGCTAGGTCGGCAGGGAAAGAGACCCAGTACTTC	CSARSAGKETQYF
.	TRBJ2-3	.	TRBV29-1	TGCAGCGTTCGGGCAGACCGAGATACGCAGTATTTT	CSVRADRDTQYF
many	TRBJ2-7	TRBD1	TRBV28	TGTGCCAGCAGTTTCGTCAGGGGGCAGTACGAGCAGTACTTC	CASSFVRGQYEQYF
few	TRBJ2-7	TRBD2	TRBV12-3/TRBV12-4	TGTGCCAGCAGTGAGAGCGGGAGGGCCTACGAGCAGTACTTC	CASSESGRAYEQYF
few	TRBJ2-2	TRBD2	TRBV7-2	TGTGCCAGCAGCTTAGCGCCATGGACTAGCGGGAGCACCGGGGAGCTGTTTTTT	CASSLAPWTSGSTGELFF
.	TRBJ2-1	TRBD2	TRBV24-1	TGTGCCACCAGTGATGGCCGGACTAGCGGACCCTACAATGAGCAGTTCTTC	CATSDGRTSGPYNEQFF
few	TRBJ1-2	TRBD1	TRBV7-9	TGTGCCAGCAGCGAGACAGGACAGGATGGCTACACCTTC	CASSETGQDGYTF
few	TRBJ2-5	.	TRBV14	TGTGCCAGCAGCCAAGATCCGGGCTGGGAGACCCAGTACTTC	CASSQDPGWETQYF
many	TRBJ1-2	.	TRBV6-2/TRBV6-3	TGTGCCAGCAGTTACGCTCGCAGGGCCAGTGGCTACACCTTC	CASSYARRASGYTF
few	TRBJ1-2	.	TRBV5-1	TGCGCCAGCAGCTTGGACCCCTCCGTCTATGGCTACACCTTC	CASSLDPSVYGYTF
few	TRBJ2-1	.	TRBV12-3/TRBV12-4	TGTGCCAGCAGGCTCACCACCGTCCGCTCCTACAATGAGCAGTTCTTC	CASRLTTVRSYNEQFF
few	TRBJ2-1	.	TRBV7-2	TGTGCCAGCAGGTGGGGAAGCTCCTACAATGAGCAGTTCTTC	CASRWGSSYNEQFF
few	TRBJ1-1	.	TRBV6-5	TGTGCCAGCAGCTACATCGGGAACAGCCAGTTGACTGAAGCTTTCTTT	CASSYIGNSQLTEAFF
.	TRBJ2-1	.	TRBV6-6	TGTGCCAGCAGTTACCTTCCAGCCCCCGGGGATGAGCAGTTCTTC	CASSYLPAPGDEQFF
.	TRBJ2-7	TRBD1	TRBV4-1	TGCGCCAGCAGCCAACCCGGGACAGGTTACTACGAGCAGTACTTC	CASSQPGTGYYEQYF
.	TRBJ2-3	.	TRBV9	TGTGCCAGCAGCGTAGGATCCACAGATACGCAGTATTTT	CASSVGSTDTQYF
few	TRBJ2-1	.	TRBV7-9	TGTGCCAGCAGCTTGGTGGGCGACAGAGACACACGATGGAACAATGAGCAGTTCTTC	CASSLVGDRDTRWNNEQFF
once	TRBJ2-7	TRBD1	TRBV28	TGTGCCAGCAGTTCAACCGGGACAGGGAACTACGAGCAGTACTTC	CASSSTGTGNYEQYF
few	TRBJ1-3	.	TRBV2	TGTGCCAGCACCGGCGGGTACTCTGGAAACACCATATATTTT	CASTGGYSGNTIYF
.	TRBJ2-1	TRBD1	TRBV27	TGTGCCAGCAGTTTCCGGGGGGACAGGGGGCGAGGGCAGTTCTTC	CASSFRGDRGRGQFF
.	TRBJ2-5	TRBD2	TRBV7-6	TGTGCCAGCAGCTACGGACTAGCGACGGAGACCCAGTACTTC	CASSYGLATETQYF
.	TRBJ2-7	.	TRBV6-4	TGTGCCAGCAGTCCGCCAAAAGCCCTAACTCATTCCTACGAGCAGTACTTC	CASSPPKALTHSYEQYF
.	TRBJ2-1	.	TRBV12-3/TRBV12-4	TGTGCCAGCAGTTTATCTGTTTCCTACAATGAGCAGTTCTTC	CASSLSVSYNEQFF
many	TRBJ2-7	.	TRBV7-6	TGTGCCAGCAGCCCGGGACCATACTACGAGCAGTACTTC	CASSPGPYYEQYF
.	TRBJ2-3	TRBD1	TRBV6-5	TGTGCCAGCAGACCCGGGACAGCCACAGATACGCAGTATTTT	CASRPGTATDTQYF
.	TRBJ2-3	.	TRBV28	TGTGCCAGCAACCCTTTGGCGCGGGGATACACAGATACGCAGTATTTT	CASNPLARGYTDTQYF
.	TRBJ1-6	TRBD1	TRBV11-2	TGTGCCAGCAACTTACAGACAGGGGGTAATTCACCCCTCCACTTT	CASNLQTGGNSPLHF
few	TRBJ1-3	.	TRBV12-3/TRBV12-4	TGTGCCTTTAGAGGAGCTGGAAACACCATATATTTT	CAFRGAGNTIYF
.	TRBJ1-1	.	TRBV20-1	TGCAGTGCGCCTGAAGCGGGAGGGAAGTTAGCTGAAGCTTTCTTT	CSAPEAGGKLAEAFF
few	TRBJ2-2	.	TRBV2	TGTGCCAGCAGTGTTTGGGTCTCCACCGGGGAGCTGTTTTTT	CASSVWVSTGELFF
few	TRBJ2-7	TRBD2	TRBV7-6	TGTGCCAGCAGCCAACAACTAGCGGACGAGCAGTACTTC	CASSQQLADEQYF
.	TRBJ2-1	.	TRBV28	TGTGCCAGCAGCTACGACAGTAGCTCCTACAATGAGCAGTTCTTC	CASSYDSSSYNEQFF
.	TRBJ2-2	.	TRBV19	TGTGCCAGTACCGGAACTAGGTCCTTGAACACCGGGGAGCTGTTTTTT	CASTGTRSLNTGELFF
.	TRBJ1-1	.	TRBV6-1	TGTGCCAGCAGTGTACAGGGTGTCACTGAAGCTTTCTTT	CASSVQGVTEAFF
.	TRBJ2-5	TRBD2	TRBV9	TGTGCCAGCAGCGCATCCACTAGCGTCTACCAAGAGACCCAGTACTTC	CASSASTSVYQETQYF
few	TRBJ2-7	.	TRBV21-1	TGTGCCAGCAGCACGTTTCCTATTACAGGGGGTGACTACGAGCAGTACTTC	CASSTFPITGGDYEQYF
few	TRBJ2-6	.	TRBV11-3	TGTGCCAGCAGCTTAACCTGGGGTGCCGGGGCCAACGTCCTGACTTTC	CASSLTWGAGANVLTF
few	TRBJ1-5	.	TRBV3-1	TGTGCCAGCAGCCAAGACTTCCTTGGAGGGCAGCCCCAGCATTTT	CASSQDFLGGQPQHF
few	TRBJ2-4	.	TRBV5-6	TGTGCCAGCAGCAGGACGGTAGCCAAAAACATTCAGTACTTC	CASSRTVAKNIQYF
few	TRBJ2-1	.	TRBV11-2	TGTGCCAGCAGCTTAGCACTCTCCTACAATGAGCAGTTCTTC	CASSLALSYNEQFF
.	TRBJ1-2	.	TRBV5-4	TGTGCCAGCAGCTTTTCCTATGGCTACACCTTC	CASSFSYGYTF
.	TRBJ2-7	TRBD2	TRBV28	TGTGCCAGCAGCGGTGGGACTAGCGGGTCCTACGAGCAGTACTTC	CASSGGTSGSYEQYF
.	TRBJ2-3	TRBD2	TRBV12-3/TRBV12-4	TGTGCCAGCAGGGGACTAGCGGGAGATACGCAGTATTTT	CASRGLAGDTQYF
.	TRBJ1-1	.	TRBV2	TGTGCCAGCGTCCCCCGTGAAGCTTTCTTT	CASVPREAFF
few	TRBJ1-2	TRBD1	TRBV6-5	TGTGCCAGCAGGCGAATGACAGGGAAAGGCTACACCTTC	CASRRMTGKGYTF
.	TRBJ2-1	.	TRBV11-2	TGTGCCAGCAGCCACCGGGACGGGAACAATGAGCAGTTCTTC	CASSHRDGNNEQFF
few	TRBJ1-5	.	TRBV4-1	TGCGCCAGCAGCCAAGGAGGCAGGGGCCGACAGCCCCAGCATTTT	CASSQGGRGRQPQHF
many	TRBJ1-4	TRBD1	TRBV28	TGTGCCAGCAGTACCGACAGGGGGGATGAAAAACTGTTTTTT	CASSTDRGDEKLFF
few	TRBJ1-1	.	TRBV29-1	TGCAGTATAGGGAGTAAGAACACTGAAGCTTTCTTT	CSIGSKNTEAFF
few	TRBJ2-3	TRBD2	TRBV9	TGTGCCAGCAGCGTAGCTCTCAGGACTAGCGGGAGTCTGTACACAGATACGCAGTATTTT	CASSVALRTSGSLYTDTQYF
few	TRBJ1-5	.	TRBV2	TGTGCCAGCAGTGTTTTTATTGATCAGCCCCAGCATTTT	CASSVFIDQPQHF